The text below deals with one TCR beta chain. The sample comes from a study of memory CD4+ T cells and cytomegalovirus serostatus. This CDR3 comprises 15 residues. Germline V gene data show CDR1 as KGHSH and CDR2 as LQKENI. The V end lost 5 bases, the J end lost 2 bases, and 16 bases lay between the germline ends. TCRdb's copy holds only in-frame clones and misses some; the assay was immunoSEQ multiplex PCR. The sample has more than 35,000 clones; 79% are singletons. The sort gate was single viable CD3+CD4+CD8-CD45RO+ cells for memory CD4+ T cells. Total CD4+ T cells were enriched by CD4 positive selection.

The TCR sequence derives from an adult in good health and CMV-seropositive. The sample consisted of memory CD4+ T cells from blood. V is TRBV18 and J is TRBJ2-7, with D perhaps given as TRBD1 or TRBD2 (5 bases each). The CDR3 region is CASSSRLEGTYEQYF. Written as DNA, the CDR3 is TGTGCCAGCTCAAGTCGTCTCGAGGGGACCTACGAGCAGTACTTC.